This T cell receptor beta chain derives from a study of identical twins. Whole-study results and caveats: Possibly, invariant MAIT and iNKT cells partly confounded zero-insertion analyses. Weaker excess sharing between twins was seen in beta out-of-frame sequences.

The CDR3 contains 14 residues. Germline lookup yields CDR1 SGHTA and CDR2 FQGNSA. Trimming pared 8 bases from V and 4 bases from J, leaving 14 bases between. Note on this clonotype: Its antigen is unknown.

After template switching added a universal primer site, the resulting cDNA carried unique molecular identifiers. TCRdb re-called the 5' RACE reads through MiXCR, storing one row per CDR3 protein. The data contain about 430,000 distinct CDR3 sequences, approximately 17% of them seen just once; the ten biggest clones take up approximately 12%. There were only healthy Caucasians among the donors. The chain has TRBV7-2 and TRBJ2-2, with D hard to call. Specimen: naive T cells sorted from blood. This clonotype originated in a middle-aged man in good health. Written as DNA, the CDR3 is TGTGCCAGCTCAGGACGTGGGTTCACCGGGGAGCTGTTTTTT. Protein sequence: CASSGRGFTGELFF.